These T cell receptor beta chains were read from a single sample in a study of blood T cells in healthy people across ages. Each CDR3 protein is one row after TCRdb ran MiXCR on the 5' RACE reads. This sample has more than 650,000 distinct CDR3 sequences, with 20% to 25% found just once. Sequenced input: blood. These receptors originate from a man between 65 and 85 years old in good health. Both conserved end residues are part of each CDR3. The size field is filled for only some rows; it gives once, few, many or a size class.

clone size,J gene,V gene,CDR3 protein
few,TRBJ2-1,TRBV5-1,CASSAGGVSYNEQFF
.,TRBJ2-1,TRBV20-1,CSAPGGPVLLF
few,TRBJ1-4,TRBV6-2/TRBV6-3,CASSPGSTEVEKLFF
few,TRBJ1-4,TRBV3-1,CASSHWTDVNEKLFF
once,TRBJ2-1,TRBV12-3/TRBV12-4,CASSSPGTPYNEQFF
few,.,TRBV7-2,CASTLDDRAWREQFF
few,TRBJ2-3,TRBV6-5,CASSYTTGREGKDTQYF
many,TRBJ2-5,TRBV11-2,CASGETQYF
few,TRBJ2-5,TRBV12-3/TRBV12-4,CASRRLAAQETQYF
.,TRBJ1-1,TRBV12-3/TRBV12-4,CASSFSGGGTEAFF
few,TRBJ2-3,TRBV25-1,CASSGTSRDTQYF
.,TRBJ2-3,TRBV7-8,CASSLRLAGPDTQYF
few,TRBJ1-6,TRBV9,CASSGRQGNSPLHF
few,TRBJ2-1,TRBV27,CASRNPQDNEQFF
few,TRBJ1-4,TRBV7-9,CASSLATQGDGELFF
few,TRBJ1-5,TRBV20-1,CSARAGRGLVQPQHF
few,.,TRBV16,CASSLDRVYEQFF
few,TRBJ1-1,TRBV12-3/TRBV12-4,CASTSTGTNTEAFF
many,TRBJ2-3,TRBV29-1,CSVEDIDRGVSDTQYF
few,TRBJ2-2,TRBV20-1,CSARDFRTNTGELFF
few,TRBJ1-2,TRBV3-1,CASSQERTGSVYGYTF
.,TRBJ1-6,TRBV7-8,CASSPRQEQYNSPLHF
few,TRBJ2-3,TRBV5-1,CASSPRTGVSTDTQYF
.,TRBJ1-4,TRBV30,CACRGQPNEKLFF
few,TRBJ1-5,TRBV19,CASSRRQDDRPQHF
.,TRBJ2-6,TRBV10-3,CAISGFGPGANVLTF
.,TRBJ1-2,TRBV28,CASSPRIYGYTF
.,TRBJ2-3,TRBV12-3/TRBV12-4,CASSQIRRDRGTDTQYF
few,.,TRBV7-2,CASSARLAGARETQYF
.,TRBJ2-1,TRBV20-1,CSAPTPGSSYNEQFF
few,TRBJ2-1,TRBV29-1,CSFTQGGYNEQFF
.,TRBJ1-4,TRBV11-2,CASSQQGAPVRGEKLFF
.,TRBJ2-1,TRBV6-2/TRBV6-3,CASRIGTSGTNEQFF
few,TRBJ2-3,TRBV7-9,CASIPDRGNRSTDTQYF
.,TRBJ1-1,TRBV2,CASSGPDRRLQGEAFF
.,TRBJ1-2,TRBV27,CASSRGPSYGYTF
few,TRBJ2-3,TRBV7-8,CASSLAELAGPRTDTQYF
.,TRBJ1-2,TRBV19,CASTQTGHGYTF
.,TRBJ2-5,TRBV7-2,CASSFQVPETQYF
.,TRBJ2-3,TRBV21-1,CASSSVPGGTDTQYF
few,TRBJ1-1,TRBV24-1,CATSGEADTEAFF
.,TRBJ1-2,TRBV2,CASQGLMSYTF
few,TRBJ1-2,TRBV4-3,CASSHANRGFSYGYTF
.,TRBJ1-2,TRBV6-5,CASISGSSGRGYTF
.,TRBJ2-1,TRBV14,CASSAQTGGGNEQFF
few,TRBJ2-4,TRBV9,CASSVEASGGLKNIQYF
.,TRBJ2-5,TRBV6-1,CASSEAGLAFETQYF
.,TRBJ2-6,TRBV5-1,CASSPGLAGFSGANVLTF
many,TRBJ2-7,TRBV13,CASSRASGGAYEQYF
.,TRBJ2-3,TRBV28,CASSPGSLGDTQYF
few,TRBJ1-2,TRBV6-2/TRBV6-3,CASSKDSLYGYTF
.,.,TRBV18,CASSPLLAGEEQFF
.,TRBJ2-5,TRBV7-6,CASSTALETQCF
.,TRBJ1-1,TRBV25-1,CASSGAGSVTEAFF
many,TRBJ2-4,TRBV20-1,CSARPWTSRGAKNIQYF